Following are 16 T cell receptor beta chains from one sample sequenced in a study of Ad26.COV2.S vaccination and SARS-CoV-2 variants. Specified treatment: over 15 received Ad26.COV2.S at low or high dose, single or two shots; roughly 5 received placebo; per-sample allocation not given. Repertoires come from day 63 after the first vaccine or placebo injection. Assay: immunoSEQ multiplex PCR; the TCRdb copy retains only in-frame clones and omits some. The profile shows hundreds of thousands of clones, roughly 90% of them singletons. The sample consisted of peripheral blood, taken in a trial of Ad26.COV2.S vaccine versus placebo. The receptors shown here come from a person aged 18-60 years who received the Ad26.COV2.S COVID-19 vaccine or a placebo.

This chain joins TRBV7-2 and TRBJ2-1; the match to TRBD2 covers 7 bases. Trimming cost V 4 bases and J 4 bases; bases outside gene matches: 10. The CDR3 extends over 16 amino acids. Germline V gene sequence: CDR1 SGHTA, CDR2 FQGNSA. The CDR3 region is CASSSKSGISYNEQFF. As DNA, the CDR3 is TGTGCCAGCAGCTCTAAGAGCGGGATTTCGTACAATGAGCAGTTCTTC.

The genes are TRBV7-9 and TRBJ1-3; D might be TRBD1 (5 bases). Germline CDR1 reads SEHNR; CDR2 reads FQNEAQ (reference sequence). The CDR3 covers 14 residues. With 7 bases removed from V and 5 bases from J, the gap between germline ends came to 15 bases. The CDR3, as DNA: TGTGCCAGCAACCCCCAGGGAAAGAGAAACACCATATATTTT. This translates into CASNPQGKRNTIYF.

This clone showed up just once. This chain joins TRBV6-5 and TRBJ1-5; D is perhaps TRBD1 (6 bases). The CDR3 length is 14 residues. Germline V gene sequence: CDR1 MNHEY, CDR2 SVGAGI. Trimming left V 4 bases short and J 5 bases short, with 12 bases between. In DNA, the CDR3 is TGTGCCAGCAGTTCCACAGGGCGCTATCAGCCCCAGCATTTT. Its protein is CASSSTGRYQPQHF.

This clone is a singleton in its sample. The identical CDR3 is also encoded by other nucleotide sequences in the sample. The chain links TRBV18 to TRBJ2-7; tentatively, D is TRBD1 or TRBD2 (5 bases each). Germline-derived CDR1 and CDR2 are KGHSH and LQKENI. This CDR3 spans 14 amino acids. V lost 6 bases, J lost 0 bases, and 12 bases lay in between. This CDR3 is CASSPGTDSYEQYF. The CDR3 nucleotides are TGTGCCAGCTCCCCCGGGACGGACTCCTACGAGCAGTACTTC.

The rearrangement uses TRBV15 and TRBJ2-7, with a tentative D call TRBD2 (6 bases). This CDR3 contains 14 residues. Germline values: CDR1 LNHNV, CDR2 YYDKDF (reference sequence). The germline V and J ends were trimmed by 5 bases and 4 bases, with 15 bases remaining between them. The CDR3 region is CATSGSYRGYEQYF. CDR3 DNA sequence: TGTGCCACCAGCGGGTCCTACCGGGGGTACGAGCAGTACTTC.

The gene calls are TRBV9 and TRBJ2-1; D remains unclear. The CDR3 contains 14 residues. The ends were cut back, 3 bases at V and 4 bases at J, with 11 bases in the middle. Per the germline V gene, CDR1 is SGDLS and CDR2 is YYNGEE. The CDR3: CASSARPGYNEQFF. In nucleotides, the CDR3 is TGTGCCAGCAGCGCCCGCCCAGGTTACAATGAGCAGTTCTTC. The full variable domain, with the rest looked up from reference TRBV9 and TRBJ2-1, is DSGVTQTPKHLITATGQRVTLRCSPRSGDLSVYWYQQSLDQGLQFLIQYYNGEERAKGNILERFSAQQFPDLHSELNLSSLELGDSALYFCASSARPGYNEQFFGPGTRLTVL.

The chain joins TRBV3-1 (or the pseudogene TRBV3-2) to TRBJ1-1; 8 bases are a match to TRBD1. The germline CDR1 and CDR2 sequences are LGHDT and YNNKEL (reference sequence). The CDR3 is 15 residues long. The V gene end was trimmed by 2 bases and the J gene end by 7 bases; junction bases not matched to a gene: 9. CDR3 residues: CASSQLGTGSGEAFF. As DNA, the CDR3 is TGTGCCAGCAGCCAACTTGGGACAGGAAGTGGTGAAGCTTTCTTT.

This clone has only one observation. The chain carries TRBV20-1 and TRBJ1-1; D is perhaps TRBD1 (6 bases). Germline loops: CDR1 DFQATT, CDR2 SNEGSKA (reference sequence). Trimming took 3 bases from V and 9 from J, leaving 11 bases between them. CDR3 length: 11 residues. The CDR3 is CSARGTRKAFF. CDR3 DNA sequence: TGCAGTGCTAGGGGGACACGTAAAGCTTTCTTT.

The rearrangement links TRBV19 to TRBJ1-5; D is unclear. V lost 7 bases and J 5 bases, leaving 21 bases between the germline ends. The CDR3 has 16 residues. Germline CDR1 and CDR2: LNHDA and SQIVND (reference sequence). The chain's CDR3 is CASNPRVSGQHQPQHF. The CDR3 DNA follows: TGTGCCAGTAACCCGAGGGTCTCGGGCCAGCATCAGCCCCAGCATTTT.

V is TRBV5-6 and J is TRBJ2-7; D gene uncertain. The CDR3 totals 12 residues. V lost 3 bases to trimming and J lost 6 bases, with 10 bases between them. From germline, CDR1 is SGHDT and CDR2 YYEEEE. In DNA, the CDR3 is TGTGCCAGCAGCTCCCTAACGGTCGAGCAGTACTTC. Its translation: CASSSLTVEQYF.

This chain uses TRBV19 with TRBJ2-4, with 8 bases identical to TRBD1. This CDR3 is 13 amino acids long. V shed 6 bases and J 6 bases; nucleotides not matched to a gene: 4. From germline, CDR1 is LNHDA and CDR2 SQIVND (reference sequence). Here the CDR3 reads CASSHDRGNIQYF. CDR3 nucleotide sequence: TGTGCCAGTAGCCACGACAGGGGAAACATTCAGTACTTC.

This clone occurred once. The gene calls are TRBV7-2 and TRBJ2-5; a weak D match, TRBD1 (5 bases). V was cut by 10 bases and J by 2 bases, with 20 bases left in between. This CDR3 has 15 residues. Germline V gene data show CDR1 as SGHTA and CDR2 as FQGNSA. CDR3 sequence: CATQLSDSRQETQYF. The CDR3 nucleotides read TGTGCCACCCAGCTTTCCGACAGTCGGCAAGAGACCCAGTACTTC.

Notes on this clone: With a much larger clone just one base away, this may be a read error. The rearrangement joins TRBV3-1 (or the pseudogene TRBV3-2) to TRBJ1-5; D not resolved. V gave up 2 bases and J gave up 0 bases, with 2 bases separating them. From germline, CDR1 is LGHDT and CDR2 YNNKEL (reference sequence). This CDR3 is 13 amino acids long. CDR3 amino acids: CASSQYSNQPQHF. The DNA for the CDR3 is TGTGCCAGCAGCCAATATAGCAATCAGCCCCAGCATTTT.

A remark on this clone: Compared with germline, one end of the junction differs, possibly owing to a read error. This chain joins TRBV19 and TRBJ1-1; weak D call: TRBD1 (6 bases). CDR3 length: 15 residues. Germline CDR1 and CDR2: LNHDA and SQIVND (reference sequence). The CDR3 reads CASSVDRPLNTEAFF. CDR3 nucleotide sequence: TGTGCCAGTAGTGTAGACAGGCCTTTGAACACTGAAGCTTTCTTT.

The chain is built from TRBV20-1 and TRBJ1-2, with D possibly matching TRBD1 (5 bases). Germline assignment: CDR1 DFQATT and CDR2 SNEGSKA (reference sequence). With 7 bases removed from V and 0 bases from J, the gap between germline ends came to 6 bases. The CDR3 has 11 residues. CDR3 bases: TGCAGTGAGACAGCTAACTATGGCTACACCTTC. It translates to CSETANYGYTF.

V usage is TRBV7-2 and J usage is TRBJ2-3, with 15 positions matching TRBD2. This CDR3 contains 18 residues. V gave up 0 bases and J gave up 3 bases; unmatched junction bases: 4. The germline V gene encodes CDR1 SGHTA and CDR2 FQGNSA. The CDR3 sequence: CASSLARTSGGATDTQYF. In DNA form, the CDR3 reads TGTGCCAGCAGCTTAGCCCGGACTAGCGGGGGGGCGACAGATACGCAGTATTTT.